A selection of T cell receptor beta chains follows, all from one sample in a study of CD8 T cells in Susac syndrome. In TCRdb, the immunoSEQ multiplex PCR reads were re-called with MiXCR into one record per CDR3 protein. The table lists around 300,000 distinct CDR3 sequences, approximately 89% of them singletons. The sequenced material came from CD8+ T cells from PBMCs. These receptors originate from a human donor with multiple sclerosis. The CDR3 runs from the conserved cysteine through the conserved F or W. D genes are given only for firm matches. The size field is filled for only some rows; it gives once, few, many or a size class.

clone_size | j_call | v_call | cdr3_length | d_call | cdr3_nt | cdr3_aa
once | TRBJ2-7 | TRBV6-1 | 16 | TRBD2 | TGTGCCAGCAGTCCGGGACTAGCGGGACCCACCTACGAGCAGTACTTC | CASSPGLAGPTYEQYF
NA | TRBJ2-2 | TRBV29-1 | 15 | TRBD2 | TGCAGCGGGAGCGGGGGGGCCCTGAACACCGGGGAGCTGTTTTTT | CSGSGGALNTGELFF
NA | TRBJ1-6 | TRBV3-1 | 21 | NA | TGTGCCAGCAGCCACCGAAGCAATGGCGGGGACGGATGGGCCTATAATTCACCCCTCCACTTT | CASSHRSNGGDGWAYNSPLHF
NA | TRBJ2-2 | TRBV7-6 | 16 | NA | TGTGCCAGCAGCGGACGGTGGGCAGCGAACACCGGGGAGCTGTTTTTT | CASSGRWAANTGELFF
NA | TRBJ2-1 | TRBV11-2 | 12 | NA | TGTGCCAGCAGCTTAACGGGGAATGGGCAGTTCTTC | CASSLTGNGQFF
NA | TRBJ2-2 | TRBV7-6 | 13 | NA | TGTGCCAGCAGCTTAGTCGCTTCCGGGGAGCTGTTTTTT | CASSLVASGELFF
NA | TRBJ2-3 | TRBV28 | 14 | TRBD2 | TGTGCCAGCAGCTCGACTAGCGGATCAGATACGCAGTATTTT | CASSSTSGSDTQYF
NA | TRBJ2-2 | TRBV14 | 16 | NA | TGTGCCAGCAGCCAAGACTGGGGGCACAACACCGGGGAGCTGTTTTTT | CASSQDWGHNTGELFF
NA | TRBJ2-1 | TRBV14 | 13 | NA | TGTGCCAGCAGCCAAGACTACAGCAATGAGCAGTTCTTC | CASSQDYSNEQFF
NA | TRBJ1-2 | TRBV5-6 | 13 | NA | TGTGCCAGCAGCTTGGGGGACGGAACAGGCTACACCTTC | CASSLGDGTGYTF
NA | TRBJ2-2 | TRBV29-1 | 12 | NA | TGCAGCGTTGAAATGGGGACCGGGGAGCTGTTTTTT | CSVEMGTGELFF
NA | TRBJ2-7 | TRBV7-9 | 19 | TRBD2 | TGTGCCAGCAGCTTCTTCCCGGGACTAGCGGGGGGCGAGTCCTACGAGCAGTACTTC | CASSFFPGLAGGESYEQYF
NA | TRBJ2-7 | TRBV7-9 | 13 | TRBD2 | TGTGCCAGCAGGGCGGGGGGCGACTACGAGCAGTACTTC | CASRAGGDYEQYF
NA | TRBJ2-3 | TRBV9 | 12 | NA | TGTGCCAGCAGCCCCTCTATGGGTACGCAGTATTTT | CASSPSMGTQYF
NA | TRBJ2-7 | TRBV6-2/TRBV6-3 | 14 | NA | TGTGCCAGCAGTGCCGGGACGAGGACCTACGAGCAGTACTTC | CASSAGTRTYEQYF
NA | TRBJ2-7 | TRBV27 | 13 | NA | TGTGCCAGCAGTTCCTTACTGACCTACGAGCAGTACTTC | CASSSLLTYEQYF
NA | TRBJ2-7 | TRBV7-9 | 16 | TRBD1 | TGTGCCAGCAGCTTAGTAGTACAGGGGTTTATCTACGAGCAGTACTTC | CASSLVVQGFIYEQYF
NA | TRBJ2-5 | TRBV7-9 | 16 | TRBD2 | TGTGCCAGCAGCTTGATACTAGCGGGCTCCCAAGAGACCCAGTACTTC | CASSLILAGSQETQYF
NA | TRBJ2-1 | TRBV20-1 | 15 | NA | TGCAGTGCTAGACCAAATCGGGGGCCTATCAATGAGCAGTTCTTC | CSARPNRGPINEQFF
NA | TRBJ2-7 | TRBV20-1 | 16 | TRBD2 | TGCAGTGCTAGAGACCTTGCCGGGACTAAATTAAACGAGCAGTACTTC | CSARDLAGTKLNEQYF
NA | TRBJ2-2 | TRBV5-6 | 16 | NA | TGTGCCAGCAGCTTTTACCCCGGGGCCGGGACCGGGGAGCTGTTTTTT | CASSFYPGAGTGELFF
NA | TRBJ1-6 | TRBV10-3 | 17 | NA | TGTGCCATCAGTGAATTTCCGGGTGCCCGGGAGAATTCACCCCTCCACTTT | CAISEFPGARENSPLHF
NA | TRBJ2-1 | TRBV9 | 16 | TRBD2 | TGTGCCAGCAGCGTGGGGGCTAGCGGGAGGTACAATGAGCAGTTCTTC | CASSVGASGRYNEQFF
NA | TRBJ2-7 | TRBV4-1 | 16 | TRBD2 | TGCGCCAGCAGCCAAAATAAGGCAGGGAGGGGTTACGAGCAGTACTTC | CASSQNKAGRGYEQYF
NA | TRBJ1-1 | TRBV19 | 14 | NA | TGTGCCAGTAGTATGTTAGGAGGGTACACTGAAGCTTTCTTT | CASSMLGGYTEAFF
NA | TRBJ2-5 | TRBV28 | 16 | NA | TGTGCCAGCAGTTTATATTCGGGGGCAGTCCAAGAGACCCAGTACTTC | CASSLYSGAVQETQYF
once | TRBJ2-7 | TRBV7-9 | 15 | TRBD1 | TGTGCCAGCAGCTTAGAGACAGGGGATCCCTACGAGCAGTACTTC | CASSLETGDPYEQYF
NA | TRBJ2-3 | TRBV4-2 | 16 | NA | TGTGCCAGCAGCCAAGAAGGAGCACACGGCACAGATACGCAGTATTTT | CASSQEGAHGTDTQYF
few | TRBJ2-7 | TRBV6-2/TRBV6-3 | 14 | NA | TGTGCCAGCAGCCGTGCAGGGAGACCCTACGAGCAGTACTTC | CASSRAGRPYEQYF
NA | TRBJ2-6 | TRBV27 | 13 | NA | TGTGCCACCTCCCCCTCTGGGGCCAACGTCCTGACTTTC | CATSPSGANVLTF
NA | TRBJ1-1 | TRBV21-1 | 15 | NA | TGTGCCAGCAGCAAAGGTTGGGGAAAGAACACTGAAGCTTTCTTT | CASSKGWGKNTEAFF
once | TRBJ1-1 | TRBV29-1 | 11 | NA | TGCAGCGTTGTGGGGGTGGCTGAAGCTTTCTTT | CSVVGVAEAFF
few | TRBJ2-7 | TRBV6-2/TRBV6-3 | 15 | NA | TGTGCCAGCAGTTACGCGCGGGACGTCCCCTACGAGCAGTACTTC | CASSYARDVPYEQYF
NA | TRBJ1-4 | TRBV27 | 14 | NA | TGTGCCAGCAAGCTAGGGGGAACTAATGAAAAACTGTTTTTT | CASKLGGTNEKLFF
NA | TRBJ1-1 | TRBV11-1 | 13 | NA | TGTGCCAGCAGCCCGGGCGAAGGTCCTGAAGCTTTCTTT | CASSPGEGPEAFF
NA | TRBJ2-7 | TRBV6-2/TRBV6-3 | 13 | NA | TGTGCCAGCAGTTCCTCCCAACGCTACGAGCAGTACTTC | CASSSSQRYEQYF